The clone carrying this T cell receptor (beta chain) appeared once. The data are from a study of blood T cell repertoires in COVID-19. Libraries were prepared by immunoSEQ multiplex PCR; TCRdb keeps only in-frame clonotypes and omits some of them. The table includes a few hundred thousand clones, around 85% detected once. The CDR3 has 16 amino acids. Germline V gives CDR1 SGHRS, CDR2 YFSETQ. V dropped 4 bases and J dropped 0 bases, with 14 bases sitting between them. The V call is TRBV5-1, the J call TRBJ2-1; no clear D. The sequence was collected from a woman aged 45-65 years with acute or convalescent COVID-19. The specimen sequenced was peripheral blood. CDR3 bases: TGCGCCAGCAGCCGTCTAGTGTCGGGCTCCTACAATGAGCAGTTCTTC. As protein: CASSRLVSGSYNEQFF.